A single sample gave rise to the 22 T cell receptor beta chains below, sequenced in a study of neoadjuvant anti-PD-1 for oral cavity cancer. Profiling relied on immunoSEQ multiplex PCR, and the TCRdb table lists in-frame clones only, not all of them. The sample has 37,000 or so clones; over 30% are singletons. Time point given: after neoadjuvant nivolumab, at surgical resection. The input for sequencing was tumor tissue, taken after nivolumab (anti-PD-1) treatment. The source of these receptors is a person aged 40 to 85 with oral cavity squamous cell carcinoma.

V usage is TRBV5-4 and J usage is TRBJ1-2; the D gene is possibly TRBD1 (6 bases). This CDR3 has 14 residues. Germline V gene lookup returns CDR1 SGHNT and CDR2 YYREEE (reference sequence). V was cut by 4 bases and J by 0 bases, with 10 bases left in between. CDR3 sequence: CASSHDRTNYGYTF. The CDR3 DNA is TGTGCCAGCAGCCATGACAGGACTAACTATGGCTACACCTTC.

The chain recombines TRBV15 with TRBJ1-3; tentative D call: TRBD1 (6 bases). Germline V lookup: CDR1 LNHNV, CDR2 YYDKDF (reference sequence). There are 16 residues in the CDR3. Trimming removed 1 base at V and 0 bases at J, with 10 bases between. CDR3 residues: CATSRATTGSGNTIYF. DNA for the CDR3: TGTGCCACCAGCAGAGCCACGACAGGCTCTGGAAACACCATATATTTT.

The chain's CDR3 is CASSEWANQETQYF. CDR3 in DNA: TGTGCCAGCAGTGAGTGGGCGAATCAAGAGACCCAGTACTTC. The V gene is TRBV25-1, the J gene TRBJ2-5; D ambiguous. Germline values: CDR1 MGHDK, CDR2 SYGVNS. The CDR3 has 14 amino acids. With 3 bases removed from V and 2 bases from J, the gap between germline ends came to 10 bases.

Concerning this clone itself: Distinct nucleotide sequences in the sample also encode this CDR3. The chain is built from TRBV7-9 and TRBJ1-2, with D uncertain. The CDR3 loop spans 15 amino acids. The germline V and J ends were trimmed by 1 base and 1 base, with 10 bases remaining between them. CDR1 is SEHNR, CDR2 FQNEAQ, per germline (reference sequence). Written as DNA, the CDR3 is TGTGCCAGCAGCTTAGGGACGGCGGGTAACTATGGCTACACCTTC. Amino acid sequence: CASSLGTAGNYGYTF.

The chain employs TRBV28 and TRBJ1-2, with 11 nucleotides matching TRBD1. Germline CDR1 is MDHEN and CDR2 is SYDVKM. V shed 6 bases, J shed 8 bases, and the junction held 8 bases outside the gene matches. This CDR3 contains 14 residues. CDR3 nucleotide sequence: TGTGCCAGCAGCCAGCATTGGACAGGGGGCGGCTACACCTTC. Translation gives CASSQHWTGGGYTF.

In its sample, this clone was seen a few times. The gene calls are TRBV6-6 and TRBJ1-6; D not resolved. This CDR3 comprises 15 residues. The germline V gene has CDR1 MNHNY and CDR2 SVGAGI (reference sequence). The V end was cut by 0 bases, the J end by 7 bases, with 10 bases between. The CDR3 DNA reads as TGTGCCAGCAGTTACTCGTGGCAGGAGAATTCACCCCTCCACTTT. Translation: CASSYSWQENSPLHF.

This chain links TRBV6-4 with TRBJ2-2, with D perhaps assigned TRBD1 or TRBD2 (6 bases each). Trimming removed 3 bases from V and 1 base from J, with 9 bases in between. The CDR3 contains 15 residues. Germline CDR1 is MRHNA and CDR2 is SNTAGT. CDR3 DNA sequence: TGTGCCAGCAGTGAACAGGGACTGAACACCGGGGAGCTGTTTTTT. Amino acids: CASSEQGLNTGELFF.

This clone was counted ten times or more. The gene calls are TRBV10-3 and TRBJ2-3; D unresolved. CDR3 size: 13 residues. The V end was cut by 10 bases, the J end by 4 bases, with 15 bases between. Germline CDR1 reads ENHRY; CDR2 reads SYGVKD. This chain's CDR3 is CATGTVGADTQYF. In nucleotides, the CDR3 is TGTGCCACAGGAACCGTAGGAGCAGATACGCAGTATTTT.

This chain uses TRBV10-3 with TRBJ1-5, with 11 bases fitting TRBD1. The CDR3 runs 15 residues. Germline V gene sequence: CDR1 ENHRY, CDR2 SYGVKD. Unmatched junction bases numbered 3, after V lost 4 bases and J lost 4 bases. The CDR3 nucleotides read TGTGCCATCAGTGGGACAGGGGGCGATAATCAGCCCCAGCATTTT. Translation gives CAISGTGGDNQPQHF.

This sequence joins TRBV7-3 and TRBJ2-1, with TRBD2 identical over 10 bases. The CDR3 has 14 amino acids. With 6 bases clipped from V and 3 bases from J, the junction kept 2 bases outside the gene matches. Germline assignment: CDR1 SGHTA and CDR2 FQGTGA. As DNA, the CDR3 is TGTGCCAGCAGGGCTAGCGGGAGCTACAATGAGCAGTTCTTC. It encodes CASRASGSYNEQFF.

This clone occurred a few times. The V and J genes are TRBV5-1 and TRBJ1-6, with 7 bases that match TRBD1. CDR1 and CDR2 (germline): SGHRS, YFSETQ. This CDR3 comprises 15 residues. V gave up 0 bases and J gave up 8 bases; unmatched junction bases: 5. The DNA of the CDR3 is TGCGCCAGCAGCTTGGAGGGTCAGGGGGATTCACCCCTCCACTTT. It yields the protein CASSLEGQGDSPLHF.

The CDR3 nucleotides read TGCGCCAGCAGCCTCGGACTAGCGGGAGAGAGCTCCTACAATGAGCAGTTCTTC. Protein: CASSLGLAGESSYNEQFF. J is TRBJ2-1 and V is TRBV4-1, with 13 bases fitting TRBD2. The CDR3 consists of 18 residues. Trimming removed 4 bases from V and 0 bases from J; junction bases left unmatched: 6. Germline loops: CDR1 MGHRA, CDR2 YSYEKL.

The V gene is TRBV5-1, the J gene TRBJ1-1, with unresolved D. Germline V gene lookup returns CDR1 SGHRS and CDR2 YFSETQ. Trimming cost V 5 bases and J 4 bases, with 21 bases left between them. The CDR3 is made up of 16 amino acids. CDR3: CASRQGAGETGTEAFF. In DNA form, the CDR3 reads TGCGCCAGCAGACAAGGAGCAGGAGAGACGGGCACTGAAGCTTTCTTT.

This clone was observed a handful of times. The gene calls are TRBV7-6 and TRBJ2-3; the D gene is possibly TRBD2 (6 bases). With 3 bases removed from V and 6 bases from J, the gap between germline ends came to 19 bases. There are 16 residues in the CDR3. The V gene's germline CDR1 is SGHVS and CDR2 FNYEAQ. The CDR3, as DNA: TGTGCCAGCAGCTTGTCAGCGGGTGGGGGACTCGATACGCAGTATTTT. Encoded protein: CASSLSAGGGLDTQYF.

This clone was detected only a few times. The CDR3 is CASSLSRQSYGYTF. CDR3 coding DNA: TGTGCCAGCAGTTTATCCCGACAGAGCTATGGCTACACCTTC. The chain recombines TRBV27 with TRBJ1-2; weak D call: TRBD1 (5 bases). The CDR3 runs to 14 residues. CDR1 is MNHEY, CDR2 SMNVEV, per germline (reference sequence). Trimming took 0 bases from V and 4 from J, leaving 9 bases between them.

This clone was recorded a few times. The chain carries TRBV19 and TRBJ1-2; no definite D call. Germline CDR1 reads LNHDA; CDR2 reads SQIVND (reference sequence). Trimming left V 4 bases short and J 4 bases short, with 10 bases between. There are 13 residues in the CDR3. The CDR3 is CASSRGGRYGYTF. CDR3 bases: TGTGCCAGTAGTAGAGGCGGCCGCTATGGCTACACCTTC.

This clone occurred many times. The chain uses TRBV20-1 and TRBJ1-1; unclear D gene. V gave up 0 bases and J gave up 14 bases, with 10 bases separating them. Germline V CDR1 and CDR2: DFQATT, SNEGSKA (reference sequence). The CDR3 loop spans 10 amino acids. The CDR3 region has the DNA TGCAGTGCTAGAGAACTAGCCGGGTTCTTT. Translating it yields CSARELAGFF.

This chain connects TRBV4-1 to TRBJ1-5, with 10 positions matching TRBD1. J lost 4 bases, V lost 0 bases, and 3 bases had no gene match. Germline CDR1 reads MGHRA; CDR2 reads YSYEKL. This CDR3 region has 16 residues. CDR3: CASSQDQGQGNQPQHF. CDR3 bases: TGCGCCAGCAGCCAAGACCAGGGACAGGGGAATCAGCCCCAGCATTTT.

This clone occurred a few times. The V call is TRBV6-4, the J call TRBJ2-1, with D possibly being TRBD2 (7 bases). The V gene lost 5 bases and the J gene lost 6 bases, with 14 bases spanning the gap. This CDR3 contains 14 residues. From germline, CDR1 is MRHNA and CDR2 SNTAGT. CDR3 sequence reads: CASSPGGVSNEQFF. CDR3 nucleotide sequence: TGTGCCAGCAGTCCGGGGGGCGTATCCAATGAGCAGTTCTTC.

The chain combines TRBV11-2 with TRBJ1-1; 9 nucleotides match TRBD1. Germline lookup yields CDR1 SGHAT and CDR2 FQNNGV. There are 15 residues in the CDR3. The V gene end was trimmed by 2 bases and the J gene end by 6 bases; junction bases not matched to a gene: 7. CDR3 residues: CASSLRTGTGSEAFF. The CDR3 coding sequence is TGTGCCAGCAGCTTAAGAACTGGGACAGGGTCTGAAGCTTTCTTT.

The genes are TRBV28 and TRBJ1-2; the D is unclear. This CDR3 is built from 11 residues. With 6 bases removed from V and 8 bases from J, the gap between germline ends came to 10 bases. Germline V gene lookup returns CDR1 MDHEN and CDR2 SYDVKM. CDR3 DNA sequence: TGTGCCAGCAGCCAGAACACGGGCTACACCTTC. It codes for CASSQNTGYTF.

The rearrangement links TRBV6-1 to TRBJ2-7, with a tentative D call TRBD1 (5 bases). Germline V gene sequence: CDR1 MNHNS, CDR2 SASEGT. The CDR3 has 12 amino acids. The germline V and J ends were trimmed by 6 bases and 3 bases, with 9 bases remaining between them. The CDR3 sequence: CASRGADYEQYF. The CDR3 DNA reads TGTGCCAGCAGAGGGGCGGACTACGAGCAGTACTTC.